This T cell receptor beta chain came from a study of post-analysis software for immune sequencing data. Notes on this clonotype: Its specificity is unknown.

The germline V gene has CDR1 SEHNR and CDR2 FQNEAQ (reference sequence). Trimming cost V 6 bases and J 6 bases, with 18 bases left between them. The CDR3 totals 15 residues. Overall study results and limits: Relative to controls, patients had several TRBV segments at higher frequency, with TRBV5-6, TRBV5-1 and TRBV20-1 among these. Significantly lower normalized Chao1 diversity was seen in multiple sclerosis patients than in controls.

The authors incorporated unique molecular identifiers into the TCR beta cDNA libraries. Each CDR3 protein is one row after TCRdb ran MiXCR on the PCR reads. In the table there are about 760,000 distinct CDR3 sequences, 25% to 30% of which are singletons. The specimen was blood. This clonotype originated in a girl aged 10 to 17 with multiple sclerosis. The chain recombines TRBV7-9 with TRBJ2-1; possible D gene TRBD2, 6 bases. CDR3 bases: TGTGCCAGCAGGGGAGACGACGGGAGCCGCAATGAGCAGTTCTTC. Its protein is CASRGDDGSRNEQFF. Supplemented by reference TRBV7-9 and TRBJ2-1, the full variable domain reads DTGVSQNPRHKITKRGQNVTFRCDPISEHNRLYWYRQTLGQGPEFLTYFQNEAQLEKSRLLSDRFSAERPKGSFSTLEIQRTEQGDSAMYLCASRGDDGSRNEQFFGPGTRLTVL.